This is a list of T cell receptor beta chains from one sample in a study of tumor-infiltrating lymphocytes in primary liver carcinoma. TCRdb analysed the multiplex PCR reads with MiXCR anew, one entry per CDR3 protein. This sample carries about 330,000 distinct CDR3 sequences, less than 75% of them seen once, and the ten largest clones take 5.5% to 8%. The sequenced sample consisted of peripheral blood. These TCRs come from a man between 40 and 49 years old with primary liver carcinoma and hepatitis B virus infection. Each CDR3 is given with its conserved first and last residue. The D gene is left open where the match is weak. A row's size may be missing; if present it is once, few, many or a size class.

V gene: TRBV4-1
J gene: TRBJ1-4
D gene: .
clone size: .
CDR3 DNA: TGCGCCAGCAGCCAAGTTGAGAGTAGGGAAAAACTGTTTTTT
CDR3 protein: CASSQVESREKLFF

V gene: TRBV6-2/TRBV6-3
J gene: TRBJ2-7
D gene: TRBD2
clone size: .
CDR3 DNA: TGTGCCGGCAGTCGACCCTTAGCGGGAGATCCCTACGAGGAGTACTTC
CDR3 protein: CAGSRPLAGDPYEEYF

V gene: TRBV4-1
J gene: TRBJ2-7
D gene: TRBD2
clone size: .
CDR3 DNA: TGCGCCAGTAACCAAGAGGAGCGGGGGGGCTACGAGCAGTACTTC
CDR3 protein: CASNQEERGGYEQYF

V gene: TRBV6-5
J gene: TRBJ1-6
D gene: .
clone size: .
CDR3 DNA: TGTGCCAGCAGGTACTCGGGGAGCTCCTATAATTCACCCCTCCACTTT
CDR3 protein: CASRYSGSSYNSPLHF

V gene: TRBV12-3/TRBV12-4
J gene: TRBJ2-1
D gene: .
clone size: .
CDR3 DNA: TGTGCCAGCAGTTTTCGAAGACCCATCGACAATGAGCAATTCTTC
CDR3 protein: CASSFRRPIDNEQFF

V gene: TRBV6-6
J gene: TRBJ2-1
D gene: .
clone size: few
CDR3 DNA: TGTGCCAGCAATTACAAGGGATGGGGTTACAATGAGCAGTTCTTC
CDR3 protein: CASNYKGWGYNEQFF

V gene: TRBV24-1
J gene: TRBJ2-5
D gene: .
clone size: few
CDR3 DNA: TGTGCCACCAGTGATACCAGGGTCGGGGAGACCCAGTACTTC
CDR3 protein: CATSDTRVGETQYF

V gene: TRBV5-6
J gene: TRBJ2-5
D gene: .
clone size: few
CDR3 DNA: TGTGCCAGCAGCCCGACGGTATTTGGGGAGACCCAGTACTTC
CDR3 protein: CASSPTVFGETQYF

V gene: TRBV5-5
J gene: TRBJ1-6
D gene: .
clone size: .
CDR3 DNA: TGTACCAGCAGCCGTAACGCTGGACCGCGTTCGCCCCTCCTCTTT
CDR3 protein: CTSSRNAGPRSPLLF

V gene: TRBV21-1
J gene: TRBJ2-5
D gene: .
clone size: once
CDR3 DNA: TGTGCCAGCAGCTTAGACTGCATAGGGAGACAAGAGACCCAGTACTTC
CDR3 protein: CASSLDCIGRQETQYF

V gene: TRBV10-3
J gene: TRBJ2-1
D gene: TRBD1
clone size: .
CDR3 DNA: TGTGTCATCAGTGAAACCGGGACAGGGCCCCGTAATGAGCAGTTCTTC
CDR3 protein: CVISETGTGPRNEQFF

V gene: TRBV11-1
J gene: TRBJ2-2
D gene: .
clone size: once
CDR3 DNA: TGTGTCAGCAGCTTATCCCCGCGGGTAGGATGGAACACCGTGGAGCTGTTTTTT
CDR3 protein: CVSSLSPRVGWNTVELFF

V gene: TRBV29-1
J gene: TRBJ1-5
D gene: TRBD1
clone size: many
CDR3 DNA: TGCAGCGTCGGGACAGGGAGCAATCAGCCCCAGCATTTT
CDR3 protein: CSVGTGSNQPQHF

V gene: TRBV30
J gene: TRBJ2-5
D gene: TRBD1
clone size: .
CDR3 DNA: TGTGCCCGGAGTTCAGGGACAGGAGGGACCCAATACTTC
CDR3 protein: CARSSGTGGTQYF

V gene: TRBV7-9
J gene: TRBJ2-5
D gene: TRBD2
clone size: .
CDR3 DNA: TGTGCCAGCAGCTCGGGACTAGCGGGAGTTTACCAAGAGGCCCAGTACTTC
CDR3 protein: CASSSGLAGVYQEAQYF

V gene: TRBV29-1
J gene: TRBJ2-5
D gene: .
clone size: once
CDR3 DNA: TGCAGCGTTGAGAAGGTAAATAAGGAGACCCAGTACTTC
CDR3 protein: CSVEKVNKETQYF

V gene: TRBV11-2
J gene: TRBJ2-3
D gene: TRBD2
clone size: .
CDR3 DNA: TGTGCCAGCAGCATAGGACCTAGCGGGAGATTCAATACGCAGTATTTT
CDR3 protein: CASSIGPSGRFNTQYF

V gene: TRBV29-1
J gene: TRBJ2-5
D gene: .
clone size: many
CDR3 DNA: TGCAGCGTTGATCTGCTAGGAGCCCAAGAGACCCAGTACTTC
CDR3 protein: CSVDLLGAQETQYF

V gene: TRBV4-1
J gene: TRBJ1-2
D gene: TRBD1
clone size: .
CDR3 DNA: TGCGCCAGCAGCCAAAACACACGACAGGGGGCGGATGTATATGACTACACCTTC
CDR3 protein: CASSQNTRQGADVYDYTF

V gene: TRBV11-2
J gene: TRBJ2-3
D gene: .
clone size: .
CDR3 DNA: TGTGCCAGCAGCTTAGGTTCTTTTAGTGGACTGGCGGCCCTAACGCAGTATTTT
CDR3 protein: CASSLGSFSGLAALTQYF

V gene: TRBV6-2/TRBV6-3
J gene: TRBJ2-1
D gene: TRBD2
clone size: few
CDR3 DNA: TGTGCCAGCAGGGGGGGACTAGACTTGTACAATGAGCAGTTCTTC
CDR3 protein: CASRGGLDLYNEQFF

V gene: TRBV5-1
J gene: TRBJ1-1
D gene: .
clone size: .
CDR3 DNA: TGCGCCAGAGTTCTCATAGGACCCGGAGCTTTCTTT
CDR3 protein: CARVLIGPGAFF

V gene: TRBV7-8
J gene: TRBJ2-1
D gene: .
clone size: .
CDR3 DNA: TGTGCCAGCAGCTTAGTTCCAGGACACTACATTGAGAAGTTCTTC
CDR3 protein: CASSLVPGHYIEKFF

V gene: TRBV5-1
J gene: TRBJ1-5
D gene: .
clone size: .
CDR3 DNA: TGCGCCAGAAGCTTGGACAGTTATAGCAATCAGCCCCAGCATTTT
CDR3 protein: CARSLDSYSNQPQHF

V gene: TRBV11-2
J gene: TRBJ2-3
D gene: .
clone size: .
CDR3 DNA: TGTGCCAGCAGCATCGGAATAGCTGATACAGATACGCAGTATTTT
CDR3 protein: CASSIGIADTDTQYF

V gene: TRBV6-6
J gene: TRBJ1-5
D gene: .
clone size: .
CDR3 DNA: TGCGCCAGCATTATCAGCCCGGGGGGTCAGCCCCAGCATTTT
CDR3 protein: CASIISPGGQPQHF

V gene: TRBV4-3
J gene: TRBJ2-5
D gene: TRBD2
clone size: few
CDR3 DNA: TGCGCCAGCAGCCAAGATGCGCAGGGAGGGGAGACCCAGTACTTC
CDR3 protein: CASSQDAQGGETQYF

V gene: TRBV6-5
J gene: TRBJ1-1
D gene: .
clone size: .
CDR3 DNA: TGTGACAGCAGTCACGAAGGATACACTGAAGCTTTCTTT
CDR3 protein: CDSSHEGYTEAFF

V gene: TRBV5-1
J gene: TRBJ1-1
D gene: .
clone size: .
CDR3 DNA: TGCGCCACCTCCCTTGGGCAGGGACCCACTGAAGCTTTCTTT
CDR3 protein: CATSLGQGPTEAFF

V gene: TRBV7-9
J gene: TRBJ1-6
D gene: TRBD1
clone size: few
CDR3 DNA: TGTGCCAGCCGTACAGGGGGCGGTAATTCACCCCTCCACTTT
CDR3 protein: CASRTGGGNSPLHF

V gene: TRBV11-2
J gene: TRBJ2-5
D gene: .
clone size: medium-sized
CDR3 DNA: TGTGCCAGCAGCCCAACAGGGGAGACCCAGTACTTC
CDR3 protein: CASSPTGETQYF

V gene: TRBV11-2
J gene: TRBJ2-7
D gene: .
clone size: .
CDR3 DNA: TGTACCAGAAGCTTAGAGGGCTACGAGCAGTACTTC
CDR3 protein: CTRSLEGYEQYF

V gene: TRBV29-1
J gene: TRBJ2-7
D gene: .
clone size: many
CDR3 DNA: TGCAGCGTTGGGGAGGGACACTCCTACGAGCAGTACTTC
CDR3 protein: CSVGEGHSYEQYF

V gene: TRBV5-1
J gene: TRBJ2-5
D gene: .
clone size: .
CDR3 DNA: TGCGCCAGCAGCTTGACCAGGGGCGCGTCCCAAGAGACCCAGTACTTC
CDR3 protein: CASSLTRGASQETQYF

V gene: TRBV7-8
J gene: TRBJ1-5
D gene: .
clone size: .
CDR3 DNA: TGTGTCAGCAGCTATCGAGATCAGCCCCAGCATTTT
CDR3 protein: CVSSYRDQPQHF

V gene: TRBV10-1
J gene: TRBJ2-2
D gene: .
clone size: many
CDR3 DNA: TGCGCCAGCAGTGAGTCGGGCGGCCCGAACACCGGGGAGCTGTTTTTT
CDR3 protein: CASSESGGPNTGELFF

V gene: TRBV20-1
J gene: TRBJ1-5
D gene: .
clone size: .
CDR3 DNA: TGCAGTGCTTCCGGCAATCAGCCCCAGCATTTT
CDR3 protein: CSASGNQPQHF

V gene: TRBV6-1
J gene: TRBJ2-7
D gene: TRBD2
clone size: .
CDR3 DNA: TGTGCCAGCATCAGGACTAGCGGGAGGGCCAGGTCCTCCTACGAGCAGTACTTT
CDR3 protein: CASIRTSGRARSSYEQYF

V gene: TRBV5-1
J gene: TRBJ2-1
D gene: .
clone size: many
CDR3 DNA: TGCGCCAGCAGCTTGGCCGTCGGTAGCTCCTACAATGAGCAGTTCTTC
CDR3 protein: CASSLAVGSSYNEQFF

V gene: TRBV12-3/TRBV12-4
J gene: TRBJ2-7
D gene: .
clone size: few
CDR3 DNA: TGTGCCAGCAATCTCCAAGGGGTTCGGCACGAGCAGTACTTC
CDR3 protein: CASNLQGVRHEQYF

V gene: TRBV6-2/TRBV6-3
J gene: TRBJ2-1
D gene: .
clone size: many
CDR3 DNA: TGTGCCAGCACCTCCCGCAAAGGCAATGAGCAGTTCTTC
CDR3 protein: CASTSRKGNEQFF

V gene: TRBV11-2
J gene: TRBJ2-5
D gene: TRBD2
clone size: .
CDR3 DNA: TGTGCCAGCAACCCTAGCGGGACCAGACAAGAGACCCAGTACTTC
CDR3 protein: CASNPSGTRQETQYF

V gene: TRBV7-9
J gene: TRBJ2-1
D gene: TRBD2
clone size: once
CDR3 DNA: TGTGCCAGCAGCATTACGAGGCGGGAGTTTATTCCCTACAATGAGCAGTTCTTC
CDR3 protein: CASSITRREFIPYNEQFF

V gene: TRBV9
J gene: TRBJ2-5
D gene: TRBD2
clone size: .
CDR3 DNA: TGTGCCAGCAGCGTAGCTGGGACTAGCGGGAGGACGCAAGAGACCCAGTACTTC
CDR3 protein: CASSVAGTSGRTQETQYF

V gene: TRBV5-6
J gene: TRBJ1-3
D gene: .
clone size: .
CDR3 DNA: TGTGCCAGCAGCACGATGACAGCTGGAAACACCATATATTTT
CDR3 protein: CASSTMTAGNTIYF

V gene: TRBV24-1
J gene: TRBJ2-1
D gene: .
clone size: few
CDR3 DNA: TGTGCCACCAGTGATTTTCGAGGGCCGAATAATGAGCAGTTCTTC
CDR3 protein: CATSDFRGPNNEQFF

V gene: TRBV6-1
J gene: TRBJ2-7
D gene: .
clone size: .
CDR3 DNA: TGTGCCAGCAGTGAAATCGGCAGTGGTTCCTACGAGCAGTACTTC
CDR3 protein: CASSEIGSGSYEQYF

V gene: TRBV11-2
J gene: TRBJ2-2
D gene: .
clone size: .
CDR3 DNA: TGTACCAGCACCCTAGAGGGACGCACAGGGGAGCTGTTTTTT
CDR3 protein: CTSTLEGRTGELFF

V gene: TRBV5-5
J gene: TRBJ1-2
D gene: TRBD1
clone size: .
CDR3 DNA: TGTGCCAGCAGCTGGGACAGGGTCATTAGCTACACCTTC
CDR3 protein: CASSWDRVISYTF

V gene: TRBV29-1
J gene: TRBJ2-2
D gene: TRBD2
clone size: .
CDR3 DNA: TGCAGCGCCTCGGGACTAGCGGGACTTGGGGAGCTGTTTTTT
CDR3 protein: CSASGLAGLGELFF

V gene: TRBV11-2
J gene: TRBJ2-2
D gene: .
clone size: many
CDR3 DNA: TGTGCCAGCAGCTTCCTAGAGAGCGGCACCGGGGAGCTGTTTTTT
CDR3 protein: CASSFLESGTGELFF

V gene: TRBV6-2/TRBV6-3
J gene: TRBJ2-3
D gene: .
clone size: .
CDR3 DNA: TGTGCCAGCAGTTACCCAGACGAGGGCGATACAGATACGCAGTATTTT
CDR3 protein: CASSYPDEGDTDTQYF

V gene: TRBV29-1
J gene: TRBJ2-7
D gene: TRBD1
clone size: .
CDR3 DNA: TGCAGCGTTGAAGATCTCGACAGGGGGCAAGAGCAGTACTTC
CDR3 protein: CSVEDLDRGQEQYF

V gene: TRBV11-2
J gene: TRBJ2-1
D gene: .
clone size: .
CDR3 DNA: TGTGCCAGCAGCTTATACCCCTACAATCAGCAGTTCTTC
CDR3 protein: CASSLYPYNQQFF

V gene: TRBV6-2/TRBV6-3
J gene: TRBJ1-5
D gene: .
clone size: .
CDR3 DNA: TGTGCCAGCAGCCGCCCCGGACAGCTTTTTGGCAATCAGCCCCAGCATTTT
CDR3 protein: CASSRPGQLFGNQPQHF